The 7 T cell receptor beta chains below come from one sample, sequenced in a study of cytomegalovirus exposure and HLA in healthy donors (dated by TCRdb to the late 2010s). The library came from the immunoSEQ multiplex PCR assay. What TCRdb holds here is the immuneACCESS table cut down to in-frame rearrangements. Part of the clones is not present; checked against another copy, under half of the missing clones reflect an unresolved V gene, and the others are unexplained. Recorded for this sample are about 280,000 clones; roughly 88% of them occurred a single time. The ten biggest clones cover about 0.85% of the sample. Sequenced sample: PBMCs. These receptors came from a woman younger than 30 in good health and CMV-seronegative.

The chain combines TRBV29-1 with TRBJ2-1; 8 positions agree with TRBD1. With 3 bases clipped from V and 9 bases from J, the junction kept 16 bases outside the gene matches. Germline CDR1 reads SQVTM; CDR2 reads ANQGSEA. This CDR3 is 16 amino acids long. CDR3 loop: CSVDRVIRGRRGEQFF. The CDR3 coding sequence is TGCAGCGTTGATCGGGTTATCAGGGGGCGGAGGGGTGAGCAGTTCTTC.

The CDR3 bases are TGTGCCAGCAGCTTGTTGGCAGGGGGTTTTCAGCCCCAGCATTTT. This sequence encodes CASSLLAGGFQPQHF. J is TRBJ1-5 and V is TRBV5-6; the match to TRBD1 covers 7 bases. V lost 1 base, J lost 6 bases, and 7 bases stayed unmatched. Germline lookup yields CDR1 SGHDT and CDR2 YYEEEE. The CDR3 consists of 15 residues.

The V and J genes are TRBV5-1 and TRBJ2-3; 8 bases fit TRBD2. CDR1 SGHRS and CDR2 YFSETQ come from the germline V gene. The CDR3 length is 17 residues. The trim removed 0 bases at V and 0 bases at J, leaving 6 bases unmatched. CDR3 coding DNA: TGCGCCAGCAGCTTGGAAGGCAGCGGGGGAAGCACAGATACGCAGTATTTT. Protein product: CASSLEGSGGSTDTQYF.

In nucleotides, the CDR3 is TGTGCCAGCTCAGGACTAGCGGGAGGCAGGTCCGGGGAGCTGTTTTTT. Translated: CASSGLAGGRSGELFF. The V call is TRBV18, the J call TRBJ2-2; 14 bases line up with TRBD2. This CDR3 spans 16 amino acids. After removal of 5 bases from V and 6 bases from J, the junction contained 5 bases not matched to a gene. Germline V CDR1 and CDR2: KGHSH, LQKENI.

The chain recombines TRBV7-6 with TRBJ2-3; 11 bases fit TRBD2. Germline lookup yields CDR1 SGHVS and CDR2 FNYEAQ. There are 16 residues in the CDR3. Trimming at V came to 7 bases and at J to 2 bases, leaving 8 bases not matched to a gene. CDR3 sequence reads: CASTRSGLADTDTQYF. The CDR3 coding sequence is TGTGCCAGCACACGATCGGGACTAGCGGACACAGATACGCAGTATTTT.

The J gene is TRBJ2-6, the V gene TRBV28; D unresolved. V lost 6 bases and J lost 0, with 15 bases in between. Germline-derived CDR1 and CDR2 are MDHEN and SYDVKM. The CDR3 extends over 17 amino acids. CDR3 sequence (DNA): TGTGCCAGCAGCTCCCCAAATGCGGTCTCTGGGGCCAACGTCCTGACTTTC. Protein sequence: CASSSPNAVSGANVLTF.

The genes are TRBV5-3 and TRBJ2-7, with 10 bases that match TRBD2. TRBV5-3 is given ORF status, its function remaining uncertain. This CDR3 has 15 residues. After removal of 2 bases from V and 0 bases from J, the junction contained 2 bases not matched to a gene. The CDR3 region is CARSFSGRSSYEQYF. CDR3 nucleotides: TGTGCCAGAAGCTTTAGCGGGAGGAGCTCCTACGAGCAGTACTTC.